The subject of this entry is one TCR beta chain. What it binds is not known. The V gene's germline CDR1 is SGDLS and CDR2 YYNGEE. This CDR3 is built from 15 residues. V trimming: 3 bases; J trimming: 8 bases; junction bases outside the gene matches: 10. TCRdb's table, derived via immunoSEQ multiplex PCR, lists solely in-frame clones and lacks some. There are 2 million to 2.5 million clones in the sample; 85% to 95% occur only once, and under 0.45% lies in the top ten. These data originate in a study of shared clonotypes between healthy human individuals. General observations from the study: It was the non-shared clonotypes that had lower generation probabilities than clonotypes shared by all four donors.

The clonotype comes from a man aged 18 to 29 in good health. Some clones in this sample may be carry-over from other donors' samples. The chain employs TRBV9 and TRBJ2-4, with 8 bases that match TRBD1. Sample: naive CD4+ T cells from PBMCs. Sample subset: CD45RA+ positively selected. As DNA, the CDR3 is TGTGCCAGCAGCGAACAGACAGGGGATTTAGACATTCAGTACTTC. This translates into CASSEQTGDLDIQYF.